The next 30 T cell receptor beta chains were all read from a single sample in a study of breast tumors, draining lymph nodes, adjacent tissues. Axillary draining lymph nodes of breast cancer patients supplied the node samples. TCRdb re-analysed the multiplex PCR reads in MiXCR, keeping a single row per CDR3 protein. Among approximately 130,000 distinct CDR3 sequences listed, 21% were seen once. Sequencing was done on a sample of axillary lymph node tissue. The receptors derive from a female donor with breast cancer. Some clones in this sample may be carry-over from other donors' samples.

This clonotype was seen ten or more times. This chain connects TRBV29-1 to TRBJ2-1; no definite D call. CDR3 size: 10 residues. Trimming shortened V by 4 bases and J by 7 bases, and 5 bases separated the two germline ends. Germline V gene data show CDR1 as SQVTM and CDR2 as ANQGSEA. Here the CDR3 reads CSVGRNEQFF. The CDR3 nucleotides are TGCAGCGTTGGGAGAAATGAGCAGTTCTTC.

The chain combines TRBV11-2 with TRBJ1-2; TRBD1 is a possible D gene (5 bases). The CDR3 extends over 12 amino acids. V gave up 5 bases and J gave up 7 bases, with 11 bases separating them. The germline gives CDR1 SGHAT, CDR2 FQNNGV. The DNA for the CDR3 is TGTGCCAGCAGCAACCGGGACCGTGGCTACACCTTC. Residues: CASSNRDRGYTF. Full variable domain (outside the CDR3, taken from reference TRBV11-2 and TRBJ1-2): EAGVAQSPRYKIIEKRQSVAFWCNPISGHATLYWYQQILGQGPKLLIQFQNNGVVDDSQLPKDRFSAERLKGVDSTLKIQPAKLEDSAVYLCASSNRDRGYTFGSGTRLTVV.

In the case of this clonotype: The junction and the germline gene differ at one end; a read error may be behind it. The rearrangement uses TRBV5-1 and TRBJ2-1, with 13 bases fitting TRBD2. Germline V gene lookup returns CDR1 SGHRS and CDR2 YFSETQ. The CDR3 runs to 16 residues. The CDR3 region is CASRPGTSGTYIEQFF. CDR3 DNA sequence: TGCGCCAGCAGACCTGGGACTAGCGGGACCTACATTGAGCAGTTCTTC. Together with reference TRBV5-1 and TRBJ2-1, the CDR3 gives the full variable domain: KAGVTQTPRYLIKTRGQQVTLSCSPISGHRSVSWYQQTPGQGLQFLFEYFSETQRNKGNFPGRFSGRQFSNSRSEMNVSTLELGDSALYLCASRPGTSGTYIEQFFGPGTRLTVL.

This clonotype was picked up many times. The chain couples TRBV7-3 to TRBJ2-5; D may match TRBD1 or TRBD2 (7 bases each). Per germline, CDR1 SGHTA and CDR2 FQGTGA. Trimming stripped 5 bases from V and 4 bases from J, with 11 bases between. CDR3 length: 13 amino acids. CDR3 sequence (DNA): TGTGCCAGCAGCCCAGGGGGGGGAGAGACCCAGTACTTC. Its translation is CASSPGGGETQYF. Supplemented by reference TRBV7-3 and TRBJ2-5, the full variable domain reads GAGVSQTPSNKVTEKGKYVELRCDPISGHTALYWYRQSLGQGPEFLIYFQGTGAADDSGLPNDRFFAVRPEGSVSTLKIQRTERGDSAVYLCASSPGGGETQYFGPGTRLLVL.

On this clonotype itself: A much larger clone differs by one base, so this may be a read error. Since no conserved phenylalanine or tryptophan closes the CDR3, a read error is the likely cause. The rearrangement uses TRBV20-1 and TRBJ1-2, with 7 bases identical to TRBD1. Germline CDR1 and CDR2: DFQATT and SNEGSKA (reference sequence). With V trimmed by 1 base and J by 5 bases, 10 bases remained unmatched. The CDR3 contains 15 residues. The DNA for the CDR3 is TGCAGTGCTAGAGCCCGGGGGACAGAGAGTTATGGCTACACCTCC. Translating gives CSARARGTESYGYTS.

Comment on this clonotype: This sequence may be a read error, since a much larger clone differs from it by one base. This rearrangement joins TRBV19 to TRBJ2-7, with 9 bases lining up with TRBD1. The CDR3 length is 17 residues. V lost 5 bases and J lost 3; bases outside the gene matches: 14. Germline loops: CDR1 LNHDA, CDR2 SQIVND (reference sequence). The CDR3 is CASSPTGGDIVFYEQYF. The DNA of the CDR3 is TGTGCCAGTAGTCCTACAGGGGGCGACATTGTATTCTACGAGCAGTACTTC.

This clonotype was found a few times. The chain has TRBV18 and TRBJ2-2, with 10 bases identical to TRBD1. Germline values: CDR1 KGHSH, CDR2 LQKENI. The CDR3 loop spans 17 amino acids. J lost 4 bases, V lost 0 bases, and 5 bases had no gene match. The CDR3 DNA is TGTGCCAGCTCACCACCAAGAGGACAGGGGGGCACCGGGGAGCTGTTTTTT. Amino acid sequence: CASSPPRGQGGTGELFF.

The sample holds many counts of this clonotype. The rearrangement uses TRBV29-1 and TRBJ2-5; tentative D call: TRBD1 (6 bases). Between the trimmed V and J ends, which lost 7 bases and 3 bases, there was a span of 12 bases. Germline V gene data show CDR1 as SQVTM and CDR2 as ANQGSEA. This CDR3 region has 12 residues. The CDR3 DNA is TGCAGCGCCGAGGGGGTGGAAGAGACCCAGTACTTC. It encodes CSAEGVEETQYF.

In its sample, this clonotype was seen many times. This chain connects TRBV4-1 to TRBJ2-7; D possibly corresponds to TRBD2 (5 bases). V dropped 2 bases and J dropped 4 bases, with 15 bases sitting between them. In germline, CDR1 is MGHRA, CDR2 YSYEKL. This CDR3 contains 15 residues. In DNA form, the CDR3 reads TGCGCCAGCAGCCAACATTCCGGGAAGGGTTACGAGCAGTACTTC. This encodes CASSQHSGKGYEQYF.

The chain has TRBV6-5 and TRBJ1-2; D possibly corresponds to TRBD1 (6 bases). CDR3 size: 13 residues. V was shortened by 5 bases and J by 5 bases, with 12 bases between the two germline ends. Germline assignment: CDR1 MNHEY and CDR2 SVGAGI. This CDR3 reads CASSEGGLYGYTF. The CDR3 nucleotides read TGTGCCAGCAGTGAGGGGGGCCTATATGGCTACACCTTC.

V gene TRBV12-3 or TRBV12-4 combines with J gene TRBJ1-1; tentatively, D is TRBD1 (5 bases). The CDR3 spans 13 residues. V lost 7 bases and J 0 bases, leaving 9 bases between the germline ends. The CDR3, as DNA: TGTGCCAGCACTGGGACGGTGAACACTGAAGCTTTCTTT. Its translation is CASTGTVNTEAFF.

This clonotype was counted at least ten times. This chain links TRBV30 with TRBJ2-1; D is unclear. This CDR3 has 13 amino acids. Deletions cut 3 bases from V and 6 bases from J, with 12 bases between. CDR1 is GTSNPN, CDR2 SVGIG, per germline (reference sequence). The CDR3 reads CAWRAWAGNEQFF. Here the CDR3 DNA reads TGTGCCTGGAGGGCGTGGGCCGGCAATGAGCAGTTCTTC.

This clonotype was counted at least ten times. The chain combines TRBV30 with TRBJ2-1, with no clear D. The CDR3 runs 12 residues. CDR1 GTSNPN and CDR2 SVGIG come from the germline V gene (reference sequence). V dropped 2 bases and J dropped 5 bases, with 7 bases sitting between them. CDR3 region: CAWSTSHNEQFF. The CDR3 bases are TGTGCCTGGAGTACCAGCCACAATGAGCAGTTCTTC. Together with reference TRBV30 and TRBJ2-1, the CDR3 gives the full variable domain: SQTIHQWPATLVQPVGSPLSLECTVEGTSNPNLYWYRQAAGRGLQLLFYSVGIGQISSEVPQNLSASRPQDRQFILSSKKLLLSDSGFYLCAWSTSHNEQFFGPGTRLTVL.

This rearrangement joins TRBV18 to TRBJ2-1, with D perhaps matching TRBD2 (6 bases). The ends were cut back, 3 bases at V and 6 bases at J, with 15 bases in the middle. CDR3 length equals 15 residues. Germline CDR1 is KGHSH and CDR2 is LQKENI. CDR3 nucleotide sequence: TGTGCCAGCTCACCTTTCTCGGGAGTACCCAATGAGCAGTTCTTC. It is translated as CASSPFSGVPNEQFF.

The table lists this clonotype with many counts. The CDR3 nucleotides read TGCGCCAGCAGCTCGCAGCGGGAGGGCCGGACAGATACGCAGTATTTT. Amino acid sequence: CASSSQREGRTDTQYF. This rearrangement joins TRBV5-1 to TRBJ2-3, with TRBD2 identical over 10 bases. The CDR3 contains 16 residues. V trimming: 3 bases; J trimming: 3 bases; junction bases outside the gene matches: 7. Looked up from germline, CDR1 is SGHRS and CDR2 is YFSETQ.

In its sample, this clonotype was seen many times. The chain joins TRBV20-1 to TRBJ2-3, with 13 positions matching TRBD2. Per the germline V gene, CDR1 is DFQATT and CDR2 is SNEGSKA (reference sequence). CDR3 length: 21 residues. Trimming removed 5 bases from V and 2 bases from J; junction bases left unmatched: 22. The CDR3 region is CSALSGLAGVASTTLTDTQYF. The CDR3 nucleotides read TGCAGTGCTCTAAGTGGACTAGCGGGAGTCGCATCAACTACTCTCACAGATACGCAGTATTTT.

On this clonotype itself: It may be a read error: a sequence one base away is much more abundant. The rearrangement joins TRBV29-1 to TRBJ2-3, with D possibly matching TRBD1 (5 bases). V shed 6 bases and J shed 3 bases, with 16 bases lying between them. Looked up from germline, CDR1 is SQVTM and CDR2 is ANQGSEA. The CDR3 is made up of 14 amino acids. The CDR3 region has the DNA TGCAGCGTGACAGTACTATTCAGGACAGATACGCAGTATTTT. It translates to CSVTVLFRTDTQYF.

This clonotype was observed many times. V and J are TRBV6-1 and TRBJ2-7; TRBD1 is a possible D gene (5 bases). This CDR3 contains 13 residues. Germline V lookup: CDR1 MNHNS, CDR2 SASEGT. With 1 base removed from V and 3 bases from J, the gap between germline ends came to 7 bases. CDR3 sequence: CASSEGQLYEQYF. CDR3 bases: TGTGCCAGCAGTGAAGGACAGCTCTACGAGCAGTACTTC.

The V and J genes are TRBV18 and TRBJ2-2, with D uncertain. V lost 5 bases to trimming and J lost 4 bases, with 8 bases between them. Germline V gene lookup returns CDR1 KGHSH and CDR2 LQKENI. The CDR3 loop spans 13 amino acids. CDR3 DNA: TGTGCCAGCTCATCGGTCGTCACCGGGGAGCTGTTTTTT. This translates into CASSSVVTGELFF.

The V call is TRBV9, the J call TRBJ2-5, with 12 bases matching TRBD2. Trimming removed 1 base from V and 5 bases from J; junction bases left unmatched: 9. The CDR3 has 17 amino acids. The V gene's germline CDR1 is SGDLS and CDR2 YYNGEE. In nucleotides, the CDR3 is TGTGCCAGCAGCGTACGAACCGGGACTAGCGGGTGGGAGACCCAGTACTTC. It yields the protein CASSVRTGTSGWETQYF. Together with reference TRBV9 and TRBJ2-5, the CDR3 gives the full variable domain: DSGVTQTPKHLITATGQRVTLRCSPRSGDLSVYWYQQSLDQGLQFLIQYYNGEERAKGNILERFSAQQFPDLHSELNLSSLELGDSALYFCASSVRTGTSGWETQYFGPGTRLLVL.

This clonotype showed up just a few times. This sequence joins TRBV5-5 and TRBJ1-2; D is ambiguous. The CDR3 is made up of 13 amino acids. Trimming removed 4 bases from V and 6 bases from J, with 13 bases in between. Germline V CDR1 and CDR2: SGHKS, YYEKEE (reference sequence). The CDR3 coding sequence is TGTGCCAGCAGCCAAGGACTGAACCATGGCTACACCTTC. This translates into CASSQGLNHGYTF.

Ten or more counts support this clonotype. The V call is TRBV2, the J call TRBJ2-7, with D unresolved. The CDR3 is made up of 14 amino acids. The germline V and J ends were trimmed by 3 bases and 7 bases, with 16 bases remaining between them. Germline V gives CDR1 SNHLY, CDR2 FYNNEI. The CDR3 DNA is TGTGCCAGCAGTGAGGGCCCCTTACTGGATGAGCAGTACTTC. Translation: CASSEGPLLDEQYF.

As concerns this clonotype: A single base separates this from a much larger clone, so it may be a read error. Lacking the conserved final phenylalanine or tryptophan, this CDR3 likely reflects a read error. V gene TRBV6-1 combines with J gene TRBJ2-1; TRBD2 matches at 7 bases. V trimming: 6 bases; J trimming: 7 bases; junction bases outside the gene matches: 3. This CDR3 has 12 amino acids. Looked up from germline, CDR1 is MNHNS and CDR2 is SASEGT. The CDR3: CASSGLVNEQFS. For the CDR3, the DNA is TGTGCCAGCAGCGGACTAGTTAATGAGCAGTTCTCC.

This clonotype has ten or more counts. V is TRBV10-3 and J is TRBJ2-7; a weak D match, TRBD2 (5 bases). CDR1 is ENHRY, CDR2 SYGVKD, per germline. The CDR3 has 12 amino acids. V lost 4 bases, J lost 3 bases, and 7 bases lay in between. CDR3 residues: CAISGGSYEQYF. CDR3 DNA: TGTGCCATCAGTGGAGGGAGCTACGAGCAGTACTTC.

This clonotype showed up just a few times. The rearrangement joins TRBV7-3 to TRBJ2-2; maybe TRBD2 (6 bases). CDR3 length: 16 amino acids. V shed 3 bases and J shed 0 bases, with 11 bases lying between them. Germline CDR1 is SGHTA and CDR2 is FQGTGA. CDR3 in amino acids: CASSLMTGANTGELFF. Here the CDR3 DNA reads TGTGCCAGCAGCTTGATGACGGGAGCGAACACCGGGGAGCTGTTTTTT. Complete variable domain (other parts from reference TRBV7-3 and TRBJ2-2): GAGVSQTPSNKVTEKGKYVELRCDPISGHTALYWYRQSLGQGPEFLIYFQGTGAADDSGLPNDRFFAVRPEGSVSTLKIQRTERGDSAVYLCASSLMTGANTGELFFGEGSRLTVL.

The chain links TRBV14 to TRBJ1-5; D call uncertain. Germline lookup yields CDR1 SGHDN and CDR2 FVKESK. The CDR3 has 18 amino acids. V lost 0 bases, J lost 3 bases, and 18 bases lay in between. The CDR3 region has the DNA TGTGCCAGCAGCCAAGACCCCTTTGAGGGCAAGTACAATCAGCCCCAGCATTTT. It specifies CASSQDPFEGKYNQPQHF. The whole variable domain, filled in from reference TRBV14 and TRBJ1-5, reads EAGVTQFPSHSVIEKGQTVTLRCDPISGHDNLYWYRRVMGKEIKFLLHFVKESKQDESGMPNNRFLAERTGGTYSTLKVQPAELEDSGVYFCASSQDPFEGKYNQPQHFGDGTRLSIL.

The chain has TRBV4-2 and TRBJ2-2; 9 nucleotides align to TRBD1. This CDR3 contains 15 residues. Germline values: CDR1 LGHNA, CDR2 YNFKEQ. V lost 6 bases to trimming and J lost 3 bases; unmatched junction nucleotides: 5. CDR3 protein: CASRRTGEDTGELFF. The CDR3 DNA is TGTGCCAGCAGGCGGACAGGGGAGGACACCGGGGAGCTGTTTTTT.

This clonotype occurred many times. This chain uses TRBV10-2 with TRBJ2-2, with 9 bases fitting TRBD2. This CDR3 has 20 residues. Germline-derived CDR1 and CDR2 are WSHSY and SAAADI. The trim removed 6 bases at V and 3 bases at J, leaving 20 bases unmatched. DNA for the CDR3: TGCGCCAGCAGACCACAAGTCATAGCGGGAGAAGGTGTGTACACCGGGGAGCTGTTTTTT. Protein: CASRPQVIAGEGVYTGELFF.

This clonotype was counted ten times or more. CDR3 DNA: TGTGCCAGCGCAGCCCGATCTGGCGAAAAACTGTTTTTT. It encodes CASAARSGEKLFF. This chain connects TRBV6-5 to TRBJ1-4; D is unresolved. Germline loops: CDR1 MNHEY, CDR2 SVGAGI. This CDR3 contains 13 residues. The ends were cut back, 8 bases at V and 8 bases at J, with 15 bases in the middle.

In its sample, this clonotype was seen many times. V and J are TRBV12-3 or TRBV12-4 and TRBJ1-5; TRBD1 is a possible D gene (6 bases). V was clipped by 6 bases and J by 3 bases, with 12 bases between them. This CDR3 has 14 residues. The CDR3 is CASSTRTVNQPQHF. CDR3 nucleotides: TGTGCCAGCAGCACTCGGACAGTCAATCAGCCCCAGCATTTT.